This TCR beta chain was retrieved from a study of chemoradiotherapy in HPV16-positive cancers. Here immunoSEQ multiplex PCR was the method, and the copy in TCRdb shows in-frame clones only, minus some. In the table there are approximately 9,300 clones, around 81% of which are singletons. Sequences were derived from blood, sampled from a patient who underwent chemoradiotherapy. This TCR derives from a human donor with HPV-associated anogenital cancer.

DNA for the CDR3: TGTGCCAGCAGCTTGTTTGCGTCGGGAGCGGGGGGGCCCGGATCTATCACAGATACGCAGTATTTT. Translating it yields CASSLFASGAGGPGSITDTQYF. The chain uses TRBV13 and TRBJ2-3; 10 bases agree with TRBD2. With 3 bases clipped from V and 2 bases from J, the junction kept 23 bases outside the gene matches. The CDR3 spans 22 residues. CDR1 is PRHDT and CDR2 is FYEKMQ in the germline V gene (reference sequence).